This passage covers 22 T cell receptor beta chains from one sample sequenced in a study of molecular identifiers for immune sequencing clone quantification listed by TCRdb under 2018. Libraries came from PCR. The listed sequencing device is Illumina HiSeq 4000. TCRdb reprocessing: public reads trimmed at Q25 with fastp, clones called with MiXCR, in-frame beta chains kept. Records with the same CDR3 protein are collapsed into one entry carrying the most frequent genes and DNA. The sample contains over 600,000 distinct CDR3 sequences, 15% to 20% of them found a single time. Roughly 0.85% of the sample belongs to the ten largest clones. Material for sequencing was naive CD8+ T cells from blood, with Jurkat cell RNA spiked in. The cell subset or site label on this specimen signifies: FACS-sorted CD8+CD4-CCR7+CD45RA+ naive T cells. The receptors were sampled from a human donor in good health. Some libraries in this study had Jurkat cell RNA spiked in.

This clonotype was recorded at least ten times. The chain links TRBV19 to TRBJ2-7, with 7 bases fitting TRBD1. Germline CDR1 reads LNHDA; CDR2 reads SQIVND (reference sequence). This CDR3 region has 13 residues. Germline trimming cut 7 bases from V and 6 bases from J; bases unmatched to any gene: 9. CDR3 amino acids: CASKGAGGAEQYF. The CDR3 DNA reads TGTGCCAGTAAGGGGGCAGGGGGTGCCGAGCAGTACTTC.

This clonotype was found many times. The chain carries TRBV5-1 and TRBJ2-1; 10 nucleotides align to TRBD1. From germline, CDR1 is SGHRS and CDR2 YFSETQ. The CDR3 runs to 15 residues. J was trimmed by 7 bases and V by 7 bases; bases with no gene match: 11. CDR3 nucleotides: TGCGCCAGCCAGGAGGTGGGACAGGGGCGGAATGAGCAGTTCTTC. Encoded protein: CASQEVGQGRNEQFF.

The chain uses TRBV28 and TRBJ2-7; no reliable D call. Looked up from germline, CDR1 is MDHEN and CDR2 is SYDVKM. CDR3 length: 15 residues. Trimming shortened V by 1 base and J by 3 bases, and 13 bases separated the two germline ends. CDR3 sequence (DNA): TGTGCCAGCAGTTTATCAGAAACTTTCGGCTACGAGCAGTACTTC. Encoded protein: CASSLSETFGYEQYF.

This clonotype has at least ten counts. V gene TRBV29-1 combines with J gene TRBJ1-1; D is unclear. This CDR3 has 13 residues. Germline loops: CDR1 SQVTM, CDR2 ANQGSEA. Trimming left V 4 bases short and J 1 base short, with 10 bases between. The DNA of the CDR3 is TGCAGCGTTGTCCCCTGGACGAACACTGAAGCTTTCTTT. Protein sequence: CSVVPWTNTEAFF.

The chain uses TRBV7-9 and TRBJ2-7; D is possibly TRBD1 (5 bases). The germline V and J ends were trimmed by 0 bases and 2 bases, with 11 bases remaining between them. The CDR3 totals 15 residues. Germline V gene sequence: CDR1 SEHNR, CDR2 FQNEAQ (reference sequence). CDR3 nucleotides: TGTGCCAGCAGCTTAGCTATAGGGGCCGCCTACGAGCAGTACTTC. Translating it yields CASSLAIGAAYEQYF.

In nucleotides, the CDR3 is TGTGCCAGCAGCCGCGGCAGGAGGTCCACTGAAGCTTTCTTT. Translating gives CASSRGRRSTEAFF. The V gene is TRBV6-5, the J gene TRBJ1-1; unclear D gene. Trimming removed 6 bases at V and 4 bases at J, with 15 bases between. This CDR3 region has 14 residues. The germline V gene encodes CDR1 MNHEY and CDR2 SVGAGI.

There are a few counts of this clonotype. The CDR3 coding sequence is TGTGCCAGCAGTAAAGAAACCGGGTCATCAAACTATGGCTACACCTTC. This codes for CASSKETGSSNYGYTF. The chain carries TRBV12-3 or TRBV12-4 and TRBJ1-2, with D unresolved. V was trimmed by 5 bases and J by 2 bases, leaving 18 bases between them. This CDR3 has 16 residues.

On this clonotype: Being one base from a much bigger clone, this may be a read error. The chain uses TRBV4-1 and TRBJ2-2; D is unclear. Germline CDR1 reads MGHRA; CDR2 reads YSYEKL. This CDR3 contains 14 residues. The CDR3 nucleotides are TGCGCCAGCAGCCAAGGGACGAACATCGGGGAGCTGTTTTTT. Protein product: CASSQGTNIGELFF.

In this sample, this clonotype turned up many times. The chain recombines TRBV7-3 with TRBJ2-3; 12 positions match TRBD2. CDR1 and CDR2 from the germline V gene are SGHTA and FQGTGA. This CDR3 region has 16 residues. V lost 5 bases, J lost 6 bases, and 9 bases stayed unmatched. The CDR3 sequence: CASSPGLAGLGDTQYF. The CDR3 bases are TGTGCCAGCAGCCCGGGACTAGCGGGTCTCGGGGATACGCAGTATTTT.

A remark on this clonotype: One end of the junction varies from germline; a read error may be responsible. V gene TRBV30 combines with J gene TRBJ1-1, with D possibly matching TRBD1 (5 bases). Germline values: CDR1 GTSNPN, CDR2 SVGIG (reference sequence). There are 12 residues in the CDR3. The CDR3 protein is CAWSVWGSEASF. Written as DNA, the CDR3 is TGTGCCTGGAGTGTATGGGGCTCTGAAGCTTCCTTT.

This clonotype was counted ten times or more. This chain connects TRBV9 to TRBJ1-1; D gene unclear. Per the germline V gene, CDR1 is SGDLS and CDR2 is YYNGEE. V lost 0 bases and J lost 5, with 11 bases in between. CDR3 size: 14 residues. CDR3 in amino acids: CASSVEGRGTEAFF. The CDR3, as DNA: TGTGCCAGCAGCGTAGAAGGGAGAGGGACTGAAGCTTTCTTT.

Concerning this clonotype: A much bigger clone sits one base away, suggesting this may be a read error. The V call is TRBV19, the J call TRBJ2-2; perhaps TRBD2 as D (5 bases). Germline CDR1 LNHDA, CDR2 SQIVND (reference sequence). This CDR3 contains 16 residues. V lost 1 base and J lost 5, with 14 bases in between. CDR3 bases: TGTGCCAGTAGTATAGTAGCTGGCGGGTATACCGGGGAGCTGTTTTTT. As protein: CASSIVAGGYTGELFF.

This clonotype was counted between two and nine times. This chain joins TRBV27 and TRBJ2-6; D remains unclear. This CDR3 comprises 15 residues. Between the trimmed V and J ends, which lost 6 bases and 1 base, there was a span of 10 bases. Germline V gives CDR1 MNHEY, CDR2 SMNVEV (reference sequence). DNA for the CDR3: TGTGCCAGCAGGCCTAGTATATCTGGGGCCAACGTCCTGACTTTC. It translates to CASRPSISGANVLTF.

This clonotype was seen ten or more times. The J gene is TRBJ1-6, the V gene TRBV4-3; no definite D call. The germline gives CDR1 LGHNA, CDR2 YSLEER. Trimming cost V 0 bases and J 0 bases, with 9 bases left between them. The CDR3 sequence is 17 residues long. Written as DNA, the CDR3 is TGCGCCAGCAGCCAAGACGACATGAGCTCCTATAATTCACCCCTCCACTTT. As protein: CASSQDDMSSYNSPLHF.

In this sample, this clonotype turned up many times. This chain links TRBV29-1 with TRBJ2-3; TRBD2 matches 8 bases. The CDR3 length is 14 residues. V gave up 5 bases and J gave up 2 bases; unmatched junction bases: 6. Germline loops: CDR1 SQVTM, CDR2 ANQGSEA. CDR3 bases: TGCAGCGTTCCCACTAGCGGCAACACAGATACGCAGTATTTT. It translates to CSVPTSGNTDTQYF.

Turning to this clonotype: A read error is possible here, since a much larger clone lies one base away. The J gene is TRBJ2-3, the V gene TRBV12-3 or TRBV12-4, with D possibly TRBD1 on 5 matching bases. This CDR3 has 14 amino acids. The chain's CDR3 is CASSIRQSTNTQYF. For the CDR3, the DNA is TGTGCCAGCAGTATCCGACAGAGCACAAATACGCAGTATTTT.

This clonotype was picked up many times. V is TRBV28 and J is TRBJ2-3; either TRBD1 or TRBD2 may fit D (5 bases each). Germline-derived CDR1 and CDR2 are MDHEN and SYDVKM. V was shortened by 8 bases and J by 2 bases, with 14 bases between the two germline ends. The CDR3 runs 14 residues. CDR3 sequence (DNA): TGTGCCAGCGGAACTCCGGGACCCACAGATACGCAGTATTTT. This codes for CASGTPGPTDTQYF.

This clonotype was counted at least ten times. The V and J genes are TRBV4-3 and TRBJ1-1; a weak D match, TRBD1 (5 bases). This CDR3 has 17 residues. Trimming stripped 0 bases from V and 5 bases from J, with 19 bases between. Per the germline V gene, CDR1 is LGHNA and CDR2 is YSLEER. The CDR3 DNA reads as TGCGCCAGCAGCCAAGAGCAGGGCACGGAGTTTTGGACTGAAGCTTTCTTT. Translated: CASSQEQGTEFWTEAFF.

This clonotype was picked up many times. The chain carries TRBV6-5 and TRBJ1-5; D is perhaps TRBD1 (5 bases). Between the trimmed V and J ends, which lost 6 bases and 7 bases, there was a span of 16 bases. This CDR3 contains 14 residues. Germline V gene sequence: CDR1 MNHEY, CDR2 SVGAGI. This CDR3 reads CASSQVGAGQPQHF. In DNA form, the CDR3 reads TGTGCCAGCAGCCAGGTTGGGGCTGGACAGCCCCAGCATTTT.

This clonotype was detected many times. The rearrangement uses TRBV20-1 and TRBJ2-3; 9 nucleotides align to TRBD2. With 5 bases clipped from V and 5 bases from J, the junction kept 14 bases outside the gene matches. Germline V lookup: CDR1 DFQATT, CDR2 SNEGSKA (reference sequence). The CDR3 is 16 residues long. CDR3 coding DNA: TGCAGTGCTCATAGAGGGGCGGGAGGGCCAGTAGATACGCAGTATTTT. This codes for CSAHRGAGGPVDTQYF.

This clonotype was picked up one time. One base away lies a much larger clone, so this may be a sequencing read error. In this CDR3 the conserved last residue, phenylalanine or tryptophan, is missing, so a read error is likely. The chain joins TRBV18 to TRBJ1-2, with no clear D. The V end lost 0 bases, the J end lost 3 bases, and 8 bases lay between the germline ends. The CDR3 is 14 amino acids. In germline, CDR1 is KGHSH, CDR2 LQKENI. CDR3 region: CASSPPDGYYGYTL. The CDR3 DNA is TGTGCCAGCTCACCACCGGACGGATACTATGGCTACACCCTC.

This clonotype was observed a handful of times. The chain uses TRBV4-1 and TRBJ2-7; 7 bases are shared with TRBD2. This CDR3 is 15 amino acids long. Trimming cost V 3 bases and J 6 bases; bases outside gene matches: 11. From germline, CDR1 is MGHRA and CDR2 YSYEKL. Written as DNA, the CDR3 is TGCGCCAGCAGCCAGTCCGGCGCGGGGGTTCTCGAGCAGTACTTC. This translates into CASSQSGAGVLEQYF.